This entry lists 6 T cell receptor beta chains sequenced from one sample in a study of T-cell memory formation after mild COVID-19. TCRdb independently ran MiXCR on the 5' RACE reads; one entry per CDR3 protein. The table records 350,000 to 400,000 distinct CDR3 sequences, about an eighth of them present only once. The sample consisted of PBMCs or a T cell subset sorted from them (not recorded which). All receptors derive from a man aged 18 to 29 who had mild COVID-19 (a few samples of this study predate the infection). Cell type and time point are not known.

The chain links TRBV3-1 to TRBJ1-2; D is perhaps TRBD1 (5 bases). Germline CDR1 and CDR2: LGHDT and YNNKEL (reference sequence). V was trimmed by 4 bases and J by 4 bases, leaving 13 bases between them. The CDR3 is 14 amino acids. The CDR3 region is CASSLQGLGYGYTF. The CDR3 DNA follows: TGTGCCAGCAGCCTCCAGGGCCTTGGCTATGGCTACACCTTC.

The gene calls are TRBV29-1 and TRBJ2-5, with 8 bases fitting TRBD1. V dropped 3 bases and J dropped 5; count of bases not matched to a gene: 2. This CDR3 has 12 residues. The germline gives CDR1 SQVTM, CDR2 ANQGSEA. In DNA form, the CDR3 reads TGCAGCGTTGACAGGGGGCGGGAGACCCAGTACTTC. It codes for CSVDRGRETQYF.

The chain combines TRBV5-1 with TRBJ1-2, with 10 nucleotides matching TRBD1. The CDR3 has 14 residues. Per germline, CDR1 SGHRS and CDR2 YFSETQ. V shed 4 bases, J shed 4 bases, and the junction held 4 bases outside the gene matches. Here the CDR3 reads CASSRTGGSYGYTF. The CDR3 DNA sequence: TGCGCCAGCAGCCGGACAGGGGGAAGCTATGGCTACACCTTC.

This chain links TRBV7-3 with TRBJ2-1; 7 bases fit TRBD2. V lost 5 bases and J lost 0; bases outside the gene matches: 7. The germline gives CDR1 SGHTA, CDR2 FQGTGA. The CDR3 runs 16 residues. The CDR3 here is CASSPGLPDSYNEQFF. The DNA of the CDR3 is TGTGCCAGCAGCCCGGGACTACCAGACTCCTACAATGAGCAGTTCTTC.

The table lists this clonotype with a few counts. DNA for the CDR3: TGTGCCAGTTGTCTGAGTAGGGCAGATACGCAGTATTTT. It translates to CASCLSRADTQYF. J is TRBJ2-3 and V is TRBV12-3 or TRBV12-4; D not certain. Trimming pared 9 bases from V and 4 bases from J, leaving 14 bases between. This CDR3 has 13 amino acids.

The chain links TRBV5-1 to TRBJ2-4; no reliable D call. The CDR3 length is 14 residues. Trimming stripped 2 bases from V and 7 bases from J, with 13 bases between. Germline V gene data show CDR1 as SGHRS and CDR2 as YFSETQ. For the CDR3, the DNA is TGCGCCAGCAGCTTCGGTCGGGCAGACAACATTCAGTACTTC. Amino acid sequence: CASSFGRADNIQYF.